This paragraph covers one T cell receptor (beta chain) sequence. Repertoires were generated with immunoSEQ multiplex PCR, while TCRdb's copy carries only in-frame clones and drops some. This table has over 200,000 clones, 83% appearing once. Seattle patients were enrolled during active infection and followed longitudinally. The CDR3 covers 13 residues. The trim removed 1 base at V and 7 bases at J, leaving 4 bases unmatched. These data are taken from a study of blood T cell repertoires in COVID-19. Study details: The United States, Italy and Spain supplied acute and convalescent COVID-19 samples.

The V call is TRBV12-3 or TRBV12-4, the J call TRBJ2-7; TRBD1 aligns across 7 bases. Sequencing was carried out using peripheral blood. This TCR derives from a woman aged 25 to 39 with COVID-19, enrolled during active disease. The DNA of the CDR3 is TGTGCCAGCAGTTTAGTCAGGGGGTGGGAGCAGTACTTC. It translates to CASSLVRGWEQYF.